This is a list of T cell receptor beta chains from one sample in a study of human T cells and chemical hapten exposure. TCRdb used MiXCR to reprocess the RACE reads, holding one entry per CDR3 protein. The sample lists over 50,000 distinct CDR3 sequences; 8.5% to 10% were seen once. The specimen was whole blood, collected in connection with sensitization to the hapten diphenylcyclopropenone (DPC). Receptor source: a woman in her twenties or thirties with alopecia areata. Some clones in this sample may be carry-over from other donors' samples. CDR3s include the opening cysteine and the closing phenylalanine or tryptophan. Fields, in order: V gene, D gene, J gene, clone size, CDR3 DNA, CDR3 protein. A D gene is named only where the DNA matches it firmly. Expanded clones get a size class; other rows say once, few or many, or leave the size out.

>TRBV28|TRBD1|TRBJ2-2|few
TGTGCCAGCAGCCGAGTCAATTTCAGGGGGCGCACCGGGGAGCTGTTTTTT
CASSRVNFRGRTGELFF
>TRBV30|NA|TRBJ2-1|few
TGTGCCTGGAGAGAAACAGGGAGCGAGCAGTTCTTC
CAWRETGSEQFF
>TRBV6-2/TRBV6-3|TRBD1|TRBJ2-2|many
TGTGCCAGCATCGCCGGGACAGGGGGAATCGGGGAGCTGTTTTTT
CASIAGTGGIGELFF
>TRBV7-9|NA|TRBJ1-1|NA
TGTGCCAGCAGCTCCCGCGGGGACGTTAGCACTGAAGCTTTCTTT
CASSSRGDVSTEAFF
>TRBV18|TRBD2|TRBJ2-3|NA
TGTGCCAGCTCACCTAGCGGGGACCCCACAGATACGCAGTATTTT
CASSPSGDPTDTQYF
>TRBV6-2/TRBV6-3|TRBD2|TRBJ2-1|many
TGTGCCAGCAGCCGACTAGCGAATGAGCAGTTCTTC
CASSRLANEQFF
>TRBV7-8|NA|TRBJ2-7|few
TGTGCCAGCAGCTCACGACTAAACACCTACGAGCAGTACTTC
CASSSRLNTYEQYF
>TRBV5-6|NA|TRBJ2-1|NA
TGTGCCAGCAGCCCCGCCCTGACGGATGAGCAGTTCTTC
CASSPALTDEQFF
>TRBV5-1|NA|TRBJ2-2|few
TGCGCCAGCAGCTTGCGAGGGGTCGGGGAGCTGTTTTTT
CASSLRGVGELFF
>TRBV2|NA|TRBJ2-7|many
TGTGCCAGCTGTAGTGTGGGGCCCGAGCAGTACTTC
CASCSVGPEQYF
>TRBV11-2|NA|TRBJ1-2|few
TGTGCCAGCAGCATAGGGGTACAGAGTGCTCGGGGCTACACCTTC
CASSIGVQSARGYTF
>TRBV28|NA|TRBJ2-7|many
TGTGCCAGCAGTTTAGTCCACTACGAGCAGTACTTC
CASSLVHYEQYF
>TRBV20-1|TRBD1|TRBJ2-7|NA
TGCAGTGCTCCTGACAAGACAGGGAGAAACGAGCAGTACTTC
CSAPDKTGRNEQYF
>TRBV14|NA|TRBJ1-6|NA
TGTGCCAGCAGCCAAGAAAGGGGATCACCCCTCCACTTT
CASSQERGSPLHF
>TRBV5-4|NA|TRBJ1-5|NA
TGTGCCAGCAGCTTGTGGGGAATAGGCAATCAGCCCCAGCATTTT
CASSLWGIGNQPQHF
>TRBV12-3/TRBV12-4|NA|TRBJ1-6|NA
TGTGCCAGCAGTATGAAGGGTAGTTCACCCCTCCACTTT
CASSMKGSSPLHF
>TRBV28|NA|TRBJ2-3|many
TGTGCCAGCAGTACGACTAGCACAGATACGCAGTATTTT
CASSTTSTDTQYF
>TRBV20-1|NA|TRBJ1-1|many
TGCAGTGCGCAGACGGACATGAACACTGAAGCTTTCTTT
CSAQTDMNTEAFF
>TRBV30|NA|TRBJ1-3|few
TGTGCCTGGACGAGACCCTCTGGAAACACCATATATTTT
CAWTRPSGNTIYF
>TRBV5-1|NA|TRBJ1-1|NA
TGCGCCAGCAGCTTGGGGTCAGGTTCTGACACTGAAGCTTTCTTT
CASSLGSGSDTEAFF
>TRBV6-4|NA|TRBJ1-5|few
TGTGCCAGCAGCCCGGGCCTCAGCAATCAGCCCCAGCATTTT
CASSPGLSNQPQHF
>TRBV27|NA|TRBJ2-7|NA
TGTGCCAGCAGTTCCAGGACGTTCTACGAGCAGTACTTC
CASSSRTFYEQYF
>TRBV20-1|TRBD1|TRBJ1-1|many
TGCAGTGCTAGTCACAGGGGGACTGAAGCTTTCTTT
CSASHRGTEAFF
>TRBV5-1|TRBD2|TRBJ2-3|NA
TGCGCCAGCAGTAAGAGACTAGCGGGGGCCACAGATACGCAGTATTTT
CASSKRLAGATDTQYF
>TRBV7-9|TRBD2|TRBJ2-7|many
TGTGCCAGCAGCTTACCTGCGGGGGGCAACTACGAGCAGTACTTC
CASSLPAGGNYEQYF
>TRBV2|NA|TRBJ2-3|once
TGTGCCAGCAGTGAGGCAGGGGGAGGAACAGATACGCAGTATTTT
CASSEAGGGTDTQYF
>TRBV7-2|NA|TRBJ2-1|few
TGTGCCAGCAGCTTAGAGATGGGCTCCTACAATGAGCAGTTCTTC
CASSLEMGSYNEQFF
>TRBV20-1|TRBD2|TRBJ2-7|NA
TGCAGTGCTAGAGAAATAAGCGGGGAACGCTACGAGCAGTACTTC
CSAREISGERYEQYF
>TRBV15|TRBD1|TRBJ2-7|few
TGTGCCACCAGCAGAGCCGTTGGACAGGGTCGGTACGAGCAGTACTTC
CATSRAVGQGRYEQYF
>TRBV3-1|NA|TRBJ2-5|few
TGTGCCAGCAGCCAGTCCGGGCCCCAAGAGACCCAGTACTTC
CASSQSGPQETQYF
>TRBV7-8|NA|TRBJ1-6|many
TGTGCCAGCAGCTTAGGGGTCGGGAATTCACCCCTCCACTTT
CASSLGVGNSPLHF
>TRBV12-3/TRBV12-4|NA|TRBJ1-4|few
TGTGCCAGCACCCCCGCCGGGGTTCAAAAACTGTTTTTT
CASTPAGVQKLFF